This T cell receptor (beta chain) appears in the sequencing data of a study of blood T cell repertoires in COVID-19. As for the study in general: COVID-19 samples from acute and convalescent phases originated in the United States, Italy and Spain. In each case, the material was cDNA or gDNA derived from T cells, B-cell-depleted T cells, or PBMCs.

Per the original data handling: Amplification with reference gene primers provided the estimates of nucleated cell counts. Using immunoSEQ multiplex PCR, the repertoire was profiled, and TCRdb retains in-frame clones only, with some absent. For V, J and clone size, that table is used; D and trimming come from the DNA. Counted here are tens of thousands of clones, around nine tenths occurring once; the ten biggest clones make up around a fifth. The junction had 11 bases not matched to a gene; V was cut back by 6 bases and J by 3 bases. Germline V gene sequence: CDR1 MGHDK, CDR2 SYGVNS. The CDR3 loop spans 17 amino acids.

The clonotype comes from a woman between 50 and 59 years old with active or convalescent COVID-19. This chain links TRBV25-1 with TRBJ1-4; TRBD1 matches 9 bases. The sequenced sample consisted of peripheral blood. CDR3 in amino acids: CASSDTGGGFSNEKLFF. As DNA, the CDR3 is TGTGCCAGCAGCGATACAGGGGGCGGGTTCTCTAATGAAAAACTGTTTTTT.